Presented here are 32 T cell receptor beta chains from one specimen sequenced in a study of tumor and adjacent non-tumor tissue in lung cancer. The template was RNA from unsorted bulk tissue. TCRbeta libraries were built with three rounds of nested PCR, modified from ARM-PCR. In TCRdb, the multiplex PCR reads were re-called with MiXCR into one record per CDR3 protein. The sample carries under 150,000 distinct CDR3 sequences, approximately 70% recorded once. Sequencing was carried out using lung tumor tissue. The receptors shown here come from a man aged 60 to 75 with small cell lung cancer.

This clonotype turned up a few times. The chain combines TRBV6-1 with TRBJ2-1; D is uncertain. This CDR3 is built from 16 residues. Per germline, CDR1 MNHNS and CDR2 SASEGT. V was pared by 4 bases and J by 2 bases, with 15 bases between. Here the CDR3 reads CASSGADGTAYNEQFF. The CDR3 nucleotides are TGTGCCAGCAGTGGAGCCGACGGCACAGCCTACAATGAGCAGTTCTTC.

Remarks on this clonotype: A junction end diverges from the germline sequence, so it may reflect a read error. The V and J genes are TRBV19 and TRBJ1-1; possible D gene TRBD1, 5 bases. Germline V gene lookup returns CDR1 LNHDA and CDR2 SQIVND (reference sequence). There are 13 residues in the CDR3. CDR3 bases: TGTGCTAGTATCGGGGGGTGGGACACTGAAGCTTTCTTT. As protein: CASIGGWDTEAFF.

Only a few counts were recorded for this clonotype. V is TRBV6-2 or TRBV6-3 and J is TRBJ2-1; no firm D call. Trimming removed 5 bases at V and 5 bases at J, with 10 bases between. The germline V gene encodes CDR1 MNHEY and CDR2 SVGEGT. The CDR3 is made up of 13 amino acids. CDR3 sequence (DNA): TGTGCCAGCAGTAGTGATCCTAACAATGAGCAGTTCTTC. It specifies CASSSDPNNEQFF.

Comment on this clonotype: Being one base from a much bigger clone, this may be a read error. The rearrangement uses TRBV20-1 and TRBJ2-5; D is ambiguous. The V end lost 4 bases, the J end lost 1 base, and 10 bases lay between the germline ends. The germline CDR1 and CDR2 sequences are DFQATT and SNEGSKA (reference sequence). This CDR3 is 13 amino acids long. This chain's CDR3 is CSAKEVPQETQYF. Here the CDR3 DNA reads TGCAGTGCTAAAGAAGTACCCCAAGAGACCCAGTACTTC.

This clonotype has at least ten counts. The gene calls are TRBV6-9 and TRBJ2-5, with TRBD1 as a possible D gene (5 bases). V was shortened by 4 bases and J by 4 bases, with 13 bases between the two germline ends. This CDR3 is built from 14 residues. Germline assignment: CDR1 MNHGY and CDR2 SVAAGI. The CDR3 spells CASSSIPGLETQYF. The DNA of the CDR3 is TGTGCCAGCAGTTCTATCCCAGGGCTAGAGACCCAGTACTTC.

With respect to this clonotype: No conserved phenylalanine or tryptophan ends this CDR3, so it is likely a read error. V gene TRBV11-2 combines with J gene TRBJ1-3; 7 nucleotides agree with TRBD1. Germline values: CDR1 SGHAT, CDR2 FQNNGV. CDR3 length: 15 residues. As DNA, the CDR3 is TGTGTCAGCAGATTGGGACAGAGCTCTGGAAACGCCATATATATT. This encodes CVSRLGQSSGNAIYI.

On this clonotype: A much larger clone differs from this one at a single base, so this may be a read error. CDR3 bases: TGTGTCAGCAGTGGATCCAGACCTAATGAAAAACTGTTTTTT. Encoded protein: CVSSGSRPNEKLFF. The V and J genes are TRBV6-6 and TRBJ1-4; D unclear. Germline loops: CDR1 MNHNY, CDR2 SVGAGI (reference sequence). The CDR3 runs to 14 residues.

With regard to this clonotype: One end of the junction does not line up with germline, which may come from a read error. The chain couples TRBV11-2 to TRBJ2-1; 8 nucleotides align to TRBD1. The germline gives CDR1 SGHAT, CDR2 FQNNGV. The CDR3 sequence is 18 residues long. The CDR3 nucleotides are TGTGCCAGCAGCTTAGTTCGGTCCCTGGACAGGGTTATGAATGAGCAGTTGTTC. It yields the protein CASSLVRSLDRVMNEQLF. Together with reference TRBV11-2 and TRBJ2-1, the CDR3 gives the full variable domain: EAGVAQSPRYKIIEKRQSVAFWCNPISGHATLYWYQQILGQGPKLLIQFQNNGVVDDSQLPKDRFSAERLKGVDSTLKIQPAKLEDSAVYLCASSLVRSLDRVMNEQLFGPGTRLTVL.

Concerning this clonotype itself: A much larger clonotype is one base distant, so this may be a read error. The V call is TRBV10-2, the J call TRBJ2-5; unclear D gene. The CDR3 is 11 residues long. Germline V gene sequence: CDR1 WSHSY, CDR2 SAAADI. Deletions cut 7 bases from V and 4 bases from J, with 7 bases between. The DNA for the CDR3 is TGCGCCAGCAAGGTTGTAGAGACCCAGTACTTC. Residues: CASKVVETQYF.

This clonotype has a count of ten or more. Here the CDR3 reads CASSRTRDRDHSTSGNTIYF. The CDR3 DNA follows: TGCGCCAGCAGCCGAACTAGGGACAGGGACCATTCAACCTCTGGAAACACCATATATTTT. The genes are TRBV23-1 and TRBJ1-3, with 9 bases identical to TRBD1. TRBV23-1 is an open reading frame whose function is uncertain. The CDR3 totals 20 residues. V was clipped by 6 bases and J by 0 bases; unmatched bases: 18.

This clonotype came up many times. The chain links TRBV11-2 to TRBJ2-1, with D uncertain. The V and J ends lost 2 bases and 0 bases respectively, with 14 bases between them. This CDR3 is 17 amino acids long. CDR1 and CDR2 (germline): SGHAT, FQNNGV. The CDR3 is CASSLSALWSSYNEQFF. The CDR3 coding sequence is TGTGCCAGCAGCTTATCAGCGTTGTGGAGCTCCTACAATGAGCAGTTCTTC.

This clonotype has ten or more counts. The J gene is TRBJ2-7, the V gene TRBV7-9; the D is unclear. V lost 8 bases, J lost 5 bases, and 13 bases lay in between. The CDR3 runs to 12 residues. From germline, CDR1 is SEHNR and CDR2 FQNEAQ (reference sequence). CDR3 DNA sequence: TGTGCCAGCGGTTACTCGAGCGACGAGCAGTACTTC. It translates to CASGYSSDEQYF.

This chain joins TRBV7-9 and TRBJ2-1; D uncertain. This CDR3 has 12 residues. V lost 8 bases, J lost 5 bases, and 10 bases lay in between. CDR1 is SEHNR, CDR2 FQNEAQ, per germline (reference sequence). The CDR3, as DNA: TGTGCCAGCGGTGGGGTAGACAATGAGCAGTTCTTC. Encoded protein: CASGGVDNEQFF.

This clonotype was counted only a few times. The V call is TRBV6-5, the J call TRBJ2-7; 10 bases match TRBD1. The germline CDR1 and CDR2 sequences are MNHEY and SVGAGI. CDR3 size: 14 residues. V lost 6 bases, J lost 4 bases, and 6 bases stayed unmatched. CDR3 in DNA: TGTGCCAGCAGAGCCGGGACAGGGGTATACGAGCAGTACTTC. Translated, it gives CASRAGTGVYEQYF.

V gene TRBV20-1 combines with J gene TRBJ2-2, with D possibly being TRBD2 (5 bases). The CDR3 consists of 14 residues. Trimming removed 0 bases from V and 10 bases from J, with 15 bases in between. Germline-derived CDR1 and CDR2 are DFQATT and SNEGSKA (reference sequence). CDR3 sequence reads: CSARDLAAAEELFF. The CDR3 nucleotides are TGCAGTGCTAGAGATCTAGCAGCGGCCGAGGAGCTGTTTTTT.

Note on this clonotype: A junction boundary mismatches the germline segment, possibly from a read error. V and J are TRBV4-1 and TRBJ1-2, with TRBD1 identical over 11 bases. The CDR3 extends over 15 amino acids. Germline-derived CDR1 and CDR2 are MGHRA and YSYEKL. The CDR3 is CPSNPGGQGAGGYTF. For the CDR3, the DNA is TGCCCCAGTAACCCAGGAGGACAGGGGGCGGGTGGCTACACCTTC.

This chain links TRBV11-3 with TRBJ1-4; tentative D call: TRBD1 (5 bases). The CDR3 spans 15 residues. Trimming left V 1 base short and J 5 bases short, with 11 bases between. Germline loops: CDR1 SGHNT, CDR2 YENEEA. Here the CDR3 DNA reads TGTGCCAGCAGCTTAGCAGGGAGCCTCAATGAAAAACTGTTTTTT. This codes for CASSLAGSLNEKLFF. Looking up the rest from reference TRBV11-3 and TRBJ1-4 gives the full variable domain: EAGVVQSPRYKIIEKKQPVAFWCNPISGHNTLYWYLQNLGQGPELLIRYENEEAVDDSQLPKDRFSAERLKGVDSTLKIQPAELGDSAVYLCASSLAGSLNEKLFFGSGTQLSVL.

The chain is built from TRBV6-5 and TRBJ1-1, with D uncertain. Germline V gene sequence: CDR1 MNHEY, CDR2 SVGAGI. CDR3 length: 13 residues. Deletions cut 4 bases from V and 4 bases from J, with 10 bases between. The CDR3 bases are TGTGCCAGCAGTTTCTACTGGGGCACTGAAGCTTTCTTT. This gives the protein CASSFYWGTEAFF.

Of note for this clonotype: This clone may be a read error of a much larger clone one base away. The CDR3 loop is CSVDRRESDTQYF. CDR3 nucleotide sequence: TGCAGCGTCGATCGCCGTGAGTCAGATACGCAGTATTTT. This chain connects TRBV29-1 to TRBJ2-3, with D hard to call. Germline V gene lookup returns CDR1 SQVTM and CDR2 ANQGSEA. Trimming stripped 6 bases from V and 4 bases from J, with 14 bases between. CDR3 length: 13 residues.

A single count supports this clonotype. Germline is not matched at one junction end, which may reflect a read error. The chain is built from TRBV11-3 and TRBJ2-1; 9 bases match TRBD1. Germline V gene data show CDR1 as SGHNT and CDR2 as YENEEA. The CDR3 consists of 16 residues. The CDR3 DNA reads as TGTGTCAGCAGCTTGGATCTCACAGGGGGCTTGAATGAGCAGTTCTTC. Residues: CVSSLDLTGGLNEQFF.

The V gene is TRBV11-3, the J gene TRBJ2-3; 8 positions agree with TRBD2. From germline, CDR1 is SGHNT and CDR2 YENEEA. CDR3 size: 17 residues. V gave up 3 bases and J gave up 0 bases; unmatched junction bases: 8. The DNA of the CDR3 is TGTGCCAGCAGCTTGGGACTAGTGGGCGTCAGCACAGATACGCAGTATTTT. Its translation: CASSLGLVGVSTDTQYF.

This clonotype has more than one count but fewer than ten. The rearrangement joins TRBV20-1 to TRBJ2-7; D might be TRBD1 or TRBD2, each matching 5 bases. V gave up 3 bases and J gave up 0 bases, with 12 bases separating them. Germline CDR1 is DFQATT and CDR2 is SNEGSKA (reference sequence). CDR3 size: 14 residues. The CDR3 DNA reads TGCAGTGCTAGGGGACCCGGAGGCTCCTACGAGCAGTACGTC. This gives the protein CSARGPGGSYEQYV.

Many counts were recorded for this clonotype. The J gene is TRBJ2-3, the V gene TRBV6-5; the D is unclear. Germline V gene lookup returns CDR1 MNHEY and CDR2 SVGAGI. The V gene lost 0 bases and the J gene lost 4 bases, with 5 bases spanning the gap. The CDR3 spans 13 residues. The CDR3 loop reads CASSYSMADTQYF. As DNA, the CDR3 is TGTGCCAGCAGTTACTCGATGGCAGATACGCAGTATTTT.

Remarks on this clonotype: The CDR3 does not close with the conserved phenylalanine or tryptophan, likely indicating a read error. V usage is TRBV5-1 and J usage is TRBJ2-1, with 13 bases aligning to TRBD2. After removal of 0 bases from V and 8 bases from J, the junction contained 8 bases not matched to a gene. CDR1 is SGHRS and CDR2 is YFSETQ in the germline V gene. CDR3 length equals 17 residues. Written as DNA, the CDR3 is TGCGCCAGCAGCTTGGGACTAGCGGGAGGAAGAGTGGATGAGCAGTTCCTC. It translates to CASSLGLAGGRVDEQFL.

This clonotype was found once. A much larger clone is a single base away; this may be a read error. The chain carries TRBV20-1 and TRBJ2-5; tentatively, D is TRBD2 (5 bases). In germline, CDR1 is DFQATT, CDR2 SNEGSKA (reference sequence). This CDR3 spans 12 amino acids. The CDR3 region has the DNA TGCAATGCTAGTGAAACTAGAGTGACCCAGTACTTC. Translated: CNASETRVTQYF.

As for this clonotype: One end of the junction fails to match germline, which may point to a read error. The chain combines TRBV4-2 with TRBJ2-1; 8 bases map to TRBD2. The CDR3 sequence is 15 residues long. Per germline, CDR1 LGHNA and CDR2 YNFKEQ. The DNA of the CDR3 is TGTGCCAGCAGCCAAGCGGGAGGGCCGTCAAATGAGCAGCTCTTC. Amino acids: CASSQAGGPSNEQLF.

A remark on this clonotype: One junction end disagrees with the germline gene, perhaps due to a read error. The rearrangement links TRBV6-5 to TRBJ1-2, with a tentative D call TRBD1 (5 bases). This CDR3 is 14 amino acids long. CDR1 is MNHEY and CDR2 is SVGAGI in the germline V gene. The chain's CDR3 is CVSTPATGLYGYTF. DNA for the CDR3: TGTGTCAGCACCCCCGCGACGGGACTCTATGGCTACACCTTC.

The genes are TRBV6-2 or TRBV6-3 and TRBJ2-7, with a weak D call TRBD1 (6 bases). The CDR3 length is 12 residues. Germline CDR1 and CDR2: MNHEY and SVGEGT. Deletions cut 2 bases from V and 6 bases from J, with 8 bases between. This chain's CDR3 is CASSYVGGEQYV. In DNA, the CDR3 is TGTGCCAGCAGTTACGTAGGGGGCGAGCAGTACGTC.

J is TRBJ1-1 and V is TRBV4-1, with D uncertain. Between the trimmed V and J ends, which lost 1 base and 2 bases, there was a span of 11 bases. The length of the CDR3 is 15 residues. CDR1 is MGHRA, CDR2 YSYEKL, per germline. The CDR3, as DNA: TGCGCCAGCAGCCAAGGTCGTGTGGGCAACACTGAAGCTTTCTTT. Encoded protein: CASSQGRVGNTEAFF.

This clonotype was picked up a small number of times. The V and J genes are TRBV28 and TRBJ1-2, with D unclear. Germline V gene lookup returns CDR1 MDHEN and CDR2 SYDVKM. Trimming took off 6 bases at V and 4 bases at J, with 24 bases between the two ends. The CDR3 extends over 17 amino acids. The CDR3 protein is CASREHGAAGGSYGYTF. CDR3 coding DNA: TGTGCCAGCAGAGAACATGGCGCGGCAGGAGGTTCCTATGGCTACACCTTC.

About this clonotype: Mismatch with germline at one junction end may stem from a read error. The V call is TRBV20-1, the J call TRBJ2-6; maybe TRBD1 (5 bases). The CDR3 consists of 15 residues. Germline loops: CDR1 DFQATT, CDR2 SNEGSKA (reference sequence). In DNA, the CDR3 is TGCAGTGCCAACGATCGAGTATCTGGGGCCAACGTCCCGACTTTC. Translating it yields CSANDRVSGANVPTF.

As for this clonotype: An end of the junction differs from the germline gene, which may be a read error. This CDR3 reads CVSTATGYSDYTF. The CDR3 nucleotides read TGTGTCAGCACCGCGACAGGGTACAGCGACTACACCTTC. The chain recombines TRBV12-3 or TRBV12-4 with TRBJ1-2, with 7 bases matching TRBD1. The CDR3 loop spans 13 amino acids.